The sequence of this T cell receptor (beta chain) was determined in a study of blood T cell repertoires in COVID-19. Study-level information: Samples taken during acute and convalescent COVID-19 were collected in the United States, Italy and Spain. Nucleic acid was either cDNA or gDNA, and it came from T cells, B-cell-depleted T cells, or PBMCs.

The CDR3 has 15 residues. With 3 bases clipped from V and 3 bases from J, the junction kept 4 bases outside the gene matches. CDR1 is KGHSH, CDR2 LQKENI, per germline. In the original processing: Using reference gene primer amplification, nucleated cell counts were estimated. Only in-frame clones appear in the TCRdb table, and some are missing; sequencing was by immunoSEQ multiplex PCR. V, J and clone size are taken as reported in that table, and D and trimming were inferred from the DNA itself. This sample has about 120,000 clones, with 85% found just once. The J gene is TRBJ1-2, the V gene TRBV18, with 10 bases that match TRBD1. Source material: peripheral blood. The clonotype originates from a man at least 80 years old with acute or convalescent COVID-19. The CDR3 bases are TGTGCCAGCTCACCGGGGACAGGGGTTGACTATGGCTACACCTTC. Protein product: CASSPGTGVDYGYTF.